The clone carrying this TCR beta chain appeared a single time. The antigen is unknown. These data belong to a study of cytomegalovirus exposure and HLA in healthy donors. J was trimmed by 8 bases and V by 0 bases; bases with no gene match: 8. This CDR3 contains 16 residues. Per germline, CDR1 SGHRS and CDR2 YFSETQ. Study results and caveats: The dataset shows that most TCR sequences were rare, while some public TCRs occurred in many donors. Later analysis reportedly placed an Asian-associated ancestry cluster below the roughly 700-donor mean in N-insertions.

The PCR employed 60 Vbeta primers together with 13 Jbeta primers. Sequenced by immunoSEQ multiplex PCR; TCRdb stores in-frame clones only, minus some. The table includes about 120,000 clones, approximately 80% detected once. The rearrangement uses TRBV5-1 and TRBJ2-4, with TRBD1 matching over 10 bases. The sample consisted of PBMCs. The clonotype comes from a woman in her thirties or forties in good health and CMV-seropositive. Here the CDR3 reads CASSLAGTGVGDIQYF. The DNA of the CDR3 is TGCGCCAGCAGCTTGGCAGGGACAGGGGTCGGAGACATTCAGTACTTC.